Shown below are 18 T cell receptor beta chains from a single sample sequenced in a study of T cell responses to AZD1222 COVID-19 vaccine. Produced via immunoSEQ multiplex PCR; TCRdb's table is partial and in-frame only. This sample yields tens of thousands of clones, of which 88% are seen a single time; roughly 5.8% belongs to the top ten. The source was peripheral blood, collected on day 0 of AZD1222 vaccination. Receptors originate from an adult in good health.

The V call is TRBV6-5, the J call TRBJ2-6; D unresolved. With 0 bases removed from V and 0 bases from J, the gap between germline ends came to 6 bases. CDR3 length equals 16 residues. The germline V gene encodes CDR1 MNHEY and CDR2 SVGAGI. The CDR3 loop is CASSYSGLSGANVLTF. The CDR3 nucleotides read TGTGCCAGCAGTTACTCGGGCCTCTCTGGGGCCAACGTCCTGACTTTC.

This chain connects TRBV5-4 to TRBJ2-1; unclear D gene. Germline lookup yields CDR1 SGHNT and CDR2 YYREEE (reference sequence). CDR3 length: 15 residues. V lost 3 bases and J 3 bases, leaving 13 bases between the germline ends. CDR3 region: CASSSQTINYNEQFF. CDR3 DNA sequence: TGTGCCAGCAGCTCCCAGACGATCAACTACAATGAGCAGTTCTTC.

This clone was observed a single time. The V call is TRBV10-2, the J call TRBJ2-7, with TRBD2 matching over 11 bases. The length of the CDR3 is 12 residues. Trimming cost V 2 bases and J 10 bases; bases outside gene matches: 1. Per germline, CDR1 WSHSY and CDR2 SAAADI. This CDR3 reads CASSETSGSQYF. CDR3 DNA sequence: TGCGCCAGCAGTGAGACTAGCGGGAGCCAGTACTTC.

The chain employs TRBV24-1 and TRBJ1-1; 7 bases map to TRBD1. Trimming cost V 3 bases and J 5 bases; bases outside gene matches: 8. The length of the CDR3 is 15 residues. Germline assignment: CDR1 KGHDR and CDR2 SFDVKD. DNA of the CDR3: TGTGCCACCAGTGATATTTCAGGGGGAGGAACTGAAGCTTTCTTT. Its protein is CATSDISGGGTEAFF.

The chain recombines TRBV5-1 with TRBJ1-5; D gene unclear. Germline V lookup: CDR1 SGHRS, CDR2 YFSETQ. Trimming cost V 0 bases and J 2 bases, with 6 bases left between them. The CDR3 runs to 14 residues. The CDR3 nucleotides read TGCGCCAGCAGCTTGGTCGGGGGCAATCAGCCCCAGCATTTT. Translated: CASSLVGGNQPQHF. Filled out from reference TRBV5-1 and TRBJ1-5, the complete variable domain reads KAGVTQTPRYLIKTRGQQVTLSCSPISGHRSVSWYQQTPGQGLQFLFEYFSETQRNKGNFPGRFSGRQFSNSRSEMNVSTLELGDSALYLCASSLVGGNQPQHFGDGTRLSIL.

The V gene is TRBV6-5, the J gene TRBJ2-1; D is unresolved. Trimming stripped 4 bases from V and 3 bases from J, with 7 bases between. The CDR3 contains 13 residues. CDR1 and CDR2 from the germline V gene are MNHEY and SVGAGI. The CDR3 reads CASSSFIYNEQFF. CDR3 nucleotide sequence: TGTGCCAGCAGTTCTTTCATCTACAATGAGCAGTTCTTC.

In this sample, this clone turned up a few times. This chain uses TRBV11-2 with TRBJ2-4, with 8 bases lining up with TRBD2. The CDR3 extends over 16 amino acids. Looked up from germline, CDR1 is SGHAT and CDR2 is FQNNGV. The V gene end was trimmed by 5 bases and the J gene end by 0 bases; junction bases not matched to a gene: 6. The CDR3: CASSRSGTLAKNIQYF. CDR3 DNA: TGTGCCAGCAGCCGTAGCGGGACGTTAGCCAAAAACATTCAGTACTTC.

V and J are TRBV29-1 and TRBJ2-7, with 8 bases aligning to TRBD1. With 6 bases clipped from V and 3 bases from J, the junction kept 4 bases outside the gene matches. The CDR3 consists of 12 residues. Germline V CDR1 and CDR2: SQVTM, ANQGSEA. CDR3 bases: TGCAGCGTAGGACAGGGAGGCTACGAGCAGTACTTC. Translated: CSVGQGGYEQYF.

This chain uses TRBV2 with TRBJ1-4, with 9 positions matching TRBD1. CDR1 and CDR2 (germline): SNHLY, FYNNEI. The CDR3 length is 15 residues. The ends lost 6 bases at V and 6 bases at J; junction bases unmatched: 8. The CDR3 coding sequence is TGTGCCAGCAGGGGACTGGACAGGGGCGATGAAAAACTGTTTTTT. It specifies CASRGLDRGDEKLFF.

In its sample, this clone was seen a few times. The J gene is TRBJ2-1, the V gene TRBV6-4; 13 positions match TRBD2. Germline V gene sequence: CDR1 MRHNA, CDR2 SNTAGT. V was clipped by 0 bases and J by 8 bases; unmatched bases: 1. The CDR3 extends over 15 amino acids. The CDR3 protein is CASSDSLAGGHEQFF. The CDR3 region has the DNA TGTGCCAGCAGTGACTCACTAGCGGGAGGGCATGAGCAGTTCTTC.

This clone came up once. V is TRBV7-9 and J is TRBJ2-7; D gene ambiguous. Trimming cost V 2 bases and J 3 bases, with 5 bases left between them. Germline V gene lookup returns CDR1 SEHNR and CDR2 FQNEAQ (reference sequence). The CDR3 length is 12 residues. The CDR3: CASSLRGYEQYF. The CDR3 DNA reads as TGTGCCAGCAGCTTAAGAGGCTACGAGCAGTACTTC.

CDR3 sequence: CASSLGLAEVRTYNEQFF. The CDR3 DNA is TGTGCCAGCAGTTTAGGACTAGCGGAAGTCCGGACCTACAATGAGCAGTTCTTC. The V and J genes are TRBV27 and TRBJ2-1, with 10 bases identical to TRBD2. This CDR3 is 18 amino acids long. The germline CDR1 and CDR2 sequences are MNHEY and SMNVEV (reference sequence). V dropped 2 bases and J dropped 2; count of bases not matched to a gene: 9.

The chain links TRBV7-2 to TRBJ2-6; no definite D call. Trimming cost V 2 bases and J 2 bases, with 1 base left between them. The CDR3 contains 13 residues. CDR1 is SGHTA, CDR2 FQGNSA, per germline. DNA for the CDR3: TGTGCCAGCAGCTTAACTGGGGCCAACGTCCTGACTTTC. Translated: CASSLTGANVLTF.

The rearrangement uses TRBV20-1 and TRBJ2-1; tentatively, D is TRBD1 or TRBD2 (6 bases each). The V gene lost 6 bases and the J gene lost 8 bases, with 11 bases spanning the gap. This CDR3 has 11 amino acids. Germline loops: CDR1 DFQATT, CDR2 SNEGSKA (reference sequence). DNA of the CDR3: TGCAGTGCAAGGGGGGTCGATGAGCAGTTCTTC. Amino acids: CSARGVDEQFF.

The genes are TRBV4-1 and TRBJ2-2; no definite D call. Deletions cut 2 bases from V and 4 bases from J, with 14 bases between. CDR3 size: 16 residues. Germline V gene sequence: CDR1 MGHRA, CDR2 YSYEKL. The CDR3 nucleotides are TGCGCCAGCAGCCAACATAACTCCCTTGGCACCGGGGAGCTGTTTTTT. This codes for CASSQHNSLGTGELFF.

V gene TRBV7-2 combines with J gene TRBJ1-5; D perhaps matches TRBD1 (5 bases). The CDR3 sequence is 15 residues long. Trimming removed 5 bases at V and 4 bases at J, with 15 bases between. Germline V gives CDR1 SGHTA, CDR2 FQGNSA. The CDR3 DNA is TGTGCCAGCAGCCAGGGTCCAGGGTCAAATCAGCCCCAGCATTTT. This codes for CASSQGPGSNQPQHF.

V gene TRBV6-5 combines with J gene TRBJ1-2, with D perhaps TRBD1 (5 bases). CDR1 and CDR2 from the germline V gene are MNHEY and SVGAGI. The CDR3 spans 13 residues. Trimming removed 4 bases from V and 4 bases from J, with 10 bases in between. The CDR3 region has the DNA TGTGCCAGCAGTTTGACTGGGGCCTATGGCTACACCTTC. As protein: CASSLTGAYGYTF.

The chain links TRBV19 to TRBJ1-4, with a possible D match to TRBD1 (6 bases). Germline lookup yields CDR1 LNHDA and CDR2 SQIVND (reference sequence). Trimming took 6 bases from V and 0 from J, leaving 17 bases between them. This CDR3 is 17 amino acids long. In DNA, the CDR3 is TGTGCCAGTAGCCCCCTTGTCGGGGGCGCAACTAATGAAAAACTGTTTTTT. Translating gives CASSPLVGGATNEKLFF.